This T cell receptor (beta chain) was recovered during a study of blood T cell repertoires in COVID-19. In the original workflow: Estimation of nucleated cell counts relied on the amplification of reference gene primers. The data were produced by immunoSEQ multiplex PCR, yet TCRdb's version contains in-frame clones alone and is incomplete. That table is the source of V, J and clone size, and D and trimming were worked out from the DNA. Counted here are under 500,000 clones, approximately 90% occurring once; the ten biggest clones make up just under 2%. CDR1 SEHNR and CDR2 FQNEAQ come from the germline V gene (reference sequence). V was pared by 7 bases and J by 4 bases, with 10 bases of the junction left unmatched. The CDR3 runs to 15 residues. The study recruited people aged about 18 to 89 years across around 23 US areas.

The chain uses TRBV7-9 and TRBJ2-7; TRBD2 agrees at 10 bases. This clonotype was sampled from a woman between 18 and 29 years old with acute COVID-19. The specimen sequenced was PBMCs or T cells enriched from blood (not recorded which). The CDR3 DNA reads TGTGCCAGCATCAGAGGAACTAGCGGGACTTACGAGCAGTACTTC. Its translation: CASIRGTSGTYEQYF.